Here is one T cell receptor beta chain with its context. Ages ranged from roughly 18 to 95 years, with residence in about 23 US areas. This entry comes from a study of blood T cell repertoires in COVID-19. Generated by immunoSEQ multiplex PCR, the TCRdb table keeps only in-frame clones and is missing some. Altogether 130,000 to 150,000 clones are present, 80% to 90% being singletons, with the ten largest covering approximately 11%. Germline CDR1 is SNHLY and CDR2 is FYNNEI. V lost 10 bases and J 4 bases, leaving 14 bases between the germline ends. The length of the CDR3 is 13 residues. The sequence was collected from a man in his 60s who had recovered from COVID-19. The chain recombines TRBV2 with TRBJ1-3; possible D gene TRBD1, 5 bases. Sequencing was done on a sample of PBMCs or T cells enriched from blood (not recorded which). As DNA, the CDR3 is TGTGCCATCAGGGCGGGTTCAGGAAACACCATATATTTT. Residues: CAIRAGSGNTIYF.